This entry lists 11 T cell receptor beta chains sequenced from one sample in a study of blood T cell repertoires in COVID-19. Assay: immunoSEQ multiplex PCR; the TCRdb copy retains only in-frame clones and omits some. Found here are about 270,000 clones, around 83% of them singletons; the top ten hold 5% to 6%. Sequenced input: peripheral blood. The receptors come from an elderly man with acute or convalescent COVID-19.

This clone was seen only a few times. V gene TRBV10-1 combines with J gene TRBJ1-1, with unresolved D. This CDR3 has 14 residues. The V gene's germline CDR1 is WNHNN and CDR2 SYGVQD (reference sequence). V gave up 2 bases and J gave up 0 bases, with 7 bases separating them. CDR3 coding DNA: TGCGCCAGCAGTGAGGACACCATGAACACTGAAGCTTTCTTT. Amino acid sequence: CASSEDTMNTEAFF.

The V and J genes are TRBV10-1 and TRBJ2-2; weak D call: TRBD2 (7 bases). Germline CDR1 and CDR2: WNHNN and SYGVQD (reference sequence). Trimming stripped 8 bases from V and 3 bases from J, with 16 bases between. CDR3 length equals 15 residues. CDR3 amino acids: CASAIQGGDTGELFF. CDR3 bases: TGCGCCAGCGCGATACAGGGAGGGGACACCGGGGAGCTGTTTTTT.

V is TRBV7-8 and J is TRBJ2-5, with D maybe TRBD1 (6 bases). From germline, CDR1 is SGHVS and CDR2 FQNEAQ. CDR3 length equals 15 residues. V was trimmed by 1 base and J by 1 base, leaving 10 bases between them. In nucleotides, the CDR3 is TGTGCCAGCAGCTTAGACAGGGCAGTCCAAGAGACCCAGTACTTC. Protein: CASSLDRAVQETQYF.

This clone is a singleton in its sample. The rearrangement joins TRBV18 to TRBJ2-7; 8 positions agree with TRBD1. Germline values: CDR1 KGHSH, CDR2 LQKENI. V gave up 4 bases and J gave up 3 bases; unmatched junction bases: 2. The CDR3 covers 13 residues. This CDR3 is CASSRGQGYEQYF. The CDR3 region has the DNA TGTGCCAGCTCACGTGGACAGGGCTACGAGCAGTACTTC.

The chain carries TRBV5-1 and TRBJ2-2; TRBD2 is a possible D gene (5 bases). Trimming pared 2 bases from V and 1 base from J, leaving 9 bases between. Germline V gene lookup returns CDR1 SGHRS and CDR2 YFSETQ. CDR3 length: 15 residues. CDR3 loop: CASSLGRENTGELFF. CDR3 in DNA: TGCGCCAGCAGCTTAGGGAGAGAGAACACCGGGGAGCTGTTTTTT.

CDR3 loop: CASTEGGHNYEQYF. The CDR3 bases are TGTGCCAGCACCGAAGGGGGACACAACTACGAGCAGTACTTC. The J gene is TRBJ2-7, the V gene TRBV28, with D tentatively TRBD1 (6 bases). Trimming took off 7 bases at V and 3 bases at J, with 16 bases between the two ends. There are 14 residues in the CDR3. CDR1 MDHEN and CDR2 SYDVKM come from the germline V gene.

J is TRBJ2-7 and V is TRBV11-1; 8 bases map to TRBD2. Germline-derived CDR1 and CDR2 are SGHAT and FQDESV (reference sequence). This CDR3 has 16 amino acids. V was clipped by 5 bases and J by 0 bases; unmatched bases: 9. The CDR3 bases are TGTGCCAGCAGCACCAAACTAGCGGTGAGCTCCTACGAGCAGTACTTC. Protein: CASSTKLAVSSYEQYF.

This clone was detected only once. The genes are TRBV7-3 and TRBJ1-1; TRBD1 agrees at 7 bases. This CDR3 spans 15 amino acids. Trimming cost V 5 bases and J 3 bases; bases outside gene matches: 9. The germline V gene has CDR1 SGHTA and CDR2 FQGTGA. The CDR3 here is CASSPKGAGDTEAFF. DNA for the CDR3: TGTGCCAGCAGCCCAAAGGGGGCAGGGGACACTGAAGCTTTCTTT.

The chain combines TRBV5-1 with TRBJ2-4; TRBD2 aligns across 7 bases. Looked up from germline, CDR1 is SGHRS and CDR2 is YFSETQ. Trimming cost V 1 base and J 5 bases; bases outside gene matches: 9. This CDR3 has 16 residues. The CDR3 protein is CASSLLAGVGENIQYF. The CDR3 nucleotides read TGCGCCAGCAGCTTGTTGGCGGGAGTCGGAGAAAACATTCAGTACTTC.

In this sample, this clone turned up a few times. V is TRBV7-9 and J is TRBJ1-2; tentative D call: TRBD1 (6 bases). V was trimmed by 9 bases and J by 7 bases, leaving 21 bases between them. Per the germline V gene, CDR1 is SEHNR and CDR2 is FQNEAQ (reference sequence). The CDR3 is made up of 14 amino acids. The CDR3 nucleotides read TGTGCCAGTACACAGGGCGCATCTATGGCTGGCTACACCTTC. Encoded protein: CASTQGASMAGYTF.

This clone is a singleton in its sample. The V call is TRBV3-1 (or the pseudogene TRBV3-2), the J call TRBJ2-7; 14 nucleotides match TRBD2. Trimming took 3 bases from V and 9 from J; bases not matched to a gene: 10. Germline V gene data show CDR1 as LGHDT and CDR2 as YNNKEL (reference sequence). CDR3 length equals 16 residues. The CDR3 sequence: CASSQGGLAGVSVQYF. The DNA of the CDR3 is TGTGCCAGCAGCCAGGGGGGACTAGCGGGAGTATCTGTGCAGTACTTC.